This TCR beta chain was sequenced in a study of beta chain features in type 1 diabetes. As for the study in general: All of the samples together had approximately 100,000,000 sorted cells examined. Study-wide results and limits: Compared to healthy donors, patients appeared to have naive, central memory and Treg TCRB repertoires that were more alike. Shortening of TCRB CDR3s, moderate but significant, appeared in all four CD4+ subsets of Type 1 diabetes patients. cDNA sequencing could over-represent cells with high TCR expression.

Expressed TCRB transcripts were sequenced because the isolated RNA had all been reverse transcribed beforehand. Data came from immunoSEQ multiplex PCR; TCRdb stores just in-frame clones and leaves some out. The data contain 600,000 to 750,000 clones, 12% of them singletons. The V segment lost 8 bases and the J segment 5 bases; nucleotides outside the gene matches: 10. The CDR3 loop spans 14 amino acids. Germline V CDR1 and CDR2: SGDLS, YYNGEE. This clone occurred a few times. Its specificity is unknown. By way of CD45RO/CCR7/CD25/CD127/CD95/CD27, the CD4+ regulatory, stem cell-like memory, central memory and naive cells were sorted.

The rearrangement joins TRBV9 to TRBJ1-2; the match to TRBD1 covers 9 bases. The sample consisted of naive CD4+ T cells from blood. This clonotype was sampled from a man aged 30 to 45 with type 1 diabetes. In DNA form, the CDR3 reads TGTGCCAGTAATTCCGGGACAGGGACATATGGCTACACCTTC. Translating it yields CASNSGTGTYGYTF.